The rows below give T cell receptor beta chains drawn from one sample of a study of early T cells in non-severe SARS-CoV-2 infection. TCRdb re-called the 5' RACE reads with MiXCR, one entry per CDR3 protein. This table holds approximately 58,000 distinct CDR3 sequences, approximately 6.2% found once. The sequenced sample was whole blood. These receptors originate from an adult who was a healthcare worker with PCR-confirmed SARS-CoV-2 infection or an uninfected control (not recorded which). Each CDR3 is given with its conserved first and last residue.

V	J	CDR3
TRBV5-1	TRBJ2-1	CASQTTSGVYNEQFF
TRBV19	TRBJ1-5	CASSMPLGAQHF
TRBV20-1	TRBJ2-1	CSARDLRDPLNEQFF
TRBV7-9	TRBJ1-3	CASSSRGYGDTIYF
TRBV7-6	TRBJ2-3	CASSPRDDTQYF
TRBV30	TRBJ1-5	CAWSVNQEGFSNQPQHF
TRBV2	TRBJ2-1	CASRQAGGPNEQFF
TRBV7-6	TRBJ2-2	CASSLGSGTWRVGELFF
TRBV18	TRBJ1-5	CASSPQGAGNQPQHF
TRBV3-2	TRBJ2-1	CASSRTSGGRPYNEQFF
TRBV10-2	TRBJ1-1	CASSRGETEAFF
TRBV5-5	TRBJ2-5	CASSFPVMVETQYF
TRBV20-1	TRBJ1-2	CSATLPGNYGYTF
TRBV4-2	TRBJ1-2	CASSQTQGTNYGYTF
TRBV6-6	TRBJ1-6	CASSLDRVSNSPLHF
TRBV7-2	TRBJ2-5	CASSARTGIGRETQYF
TRBV20-1	TRBJ2-7	CSARSRRLAGAYEQYF
TRBV30	TRBJ2-2	CAWGNPRVLDTGELFF
TRBV6-5	TRBJ1-4	CASRADNEKLFF
TRBV7-6	TRBJ2-3	CASSLTGLRTDTQYF
TRBV7-9	TRBJ2-3	CASSFSRGPDTQYF
TRBV14	TRBJ2-2	CASSQTRPGELFF
TRBV6-2/TRBV6-3	TRBJ2-5	CASRRGAQYTYQETQYF
TRBV28	TRBJ1-1	CASSLTTGQAEAFF
TRBV12-3/TRBV12-4	TRBJ2-1	CASSSAAYNEQFF
TRBV7-2	TRBJ2-3	CASSLDFSTSTDTQYF
TRBV14	TRBJ2-2	CASSQALRDTGELFF
TRBV6-6	TRBJ1-1	CASSYGRDGEAFF
TRBV10-1	TRBJ1-5	CAPRGQPQHF
TRBV9	TRBJ2-7	CASSGTSTGLEQYF
TRBV18	TRBJ1-6	CASSPSAGGLNSPLHF
TRBV29-1	TRBJ2-5	CSGGTGDTETQYF
TRBV4-3	TRBJ2-3	CASSPPSGGLPRHQYF
TRBV11-2	TRBJ1-2	CASSLAEDTLNYGYTF
TRBV5-1	TRBJ2-7	CASSGWTSGGYEQYF
TRBV7-2	TRBJ1-2	CASSSGTASGYTF
TRBV20-1	TRBJ2-5	CSAPVPRGVQETQYF
TRBV6-1	TRBJ2-4	CASSESYKNIQYF
TRBV4-3	TRBJ1-6	CASSQDVHPNNSPLHF
TRBV7-4	TRBJ2-7	CAHAEGSGLSSYEQYF
TRBV10-1	TRBJ2-7	CASSESARSYEQYF